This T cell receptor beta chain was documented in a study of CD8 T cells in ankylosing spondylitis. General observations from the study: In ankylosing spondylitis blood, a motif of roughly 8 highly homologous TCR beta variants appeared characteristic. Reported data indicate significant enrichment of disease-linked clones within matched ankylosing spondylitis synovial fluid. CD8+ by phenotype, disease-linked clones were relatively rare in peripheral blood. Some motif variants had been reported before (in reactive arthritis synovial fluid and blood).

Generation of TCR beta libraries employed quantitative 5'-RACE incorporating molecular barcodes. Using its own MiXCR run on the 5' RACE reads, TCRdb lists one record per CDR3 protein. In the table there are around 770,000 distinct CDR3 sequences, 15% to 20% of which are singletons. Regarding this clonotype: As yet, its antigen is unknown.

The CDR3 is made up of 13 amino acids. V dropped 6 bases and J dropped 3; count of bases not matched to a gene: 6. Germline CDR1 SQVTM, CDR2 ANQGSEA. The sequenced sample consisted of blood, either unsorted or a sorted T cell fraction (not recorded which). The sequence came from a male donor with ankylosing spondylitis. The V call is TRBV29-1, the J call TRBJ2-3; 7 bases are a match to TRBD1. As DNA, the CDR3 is TGCAGCGTAGGGGGCCAGGGGACAGATACGCAGTATTTT. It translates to CSVGGQGTDTQYF.